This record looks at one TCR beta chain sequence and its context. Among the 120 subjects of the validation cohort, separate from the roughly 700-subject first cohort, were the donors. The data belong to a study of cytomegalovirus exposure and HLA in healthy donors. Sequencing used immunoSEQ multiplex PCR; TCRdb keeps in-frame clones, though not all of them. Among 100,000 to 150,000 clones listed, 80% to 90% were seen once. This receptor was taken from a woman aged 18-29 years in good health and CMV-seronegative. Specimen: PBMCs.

The CDR3 spells CASTSGSLYNEQFF. The CDR3 nucleotides are TGCGCCAGCACCAGCGGGAGTCTTTACAATGAGCAGTTCTTC. This chain links TRBV10-2 with TRBJ2-1; TRBD2 matches 8 bases. Per the germline V gene, CDR1 is WSHSY and CDR2 is SAAADI. V was clipped by 7 bases and J by 4 bases; unmatched bases: 6. The CDR3 runs to 14 residues.